This T cell receptor (beta chain) was profiled in a study of OX40 agonist ivuxolimab in advanced cancers. About the study as a whole: The costimulatory receptor OX40 (CD134) was targeted by ivuxolimab, a fully human IgG2 agonistic monoclonal antibody. Patients were allowed to have had prior anti-PD-1, anti-PD-L1 or anti-CTLA-4 therapy, and approximately 37% of the dose-escalation patients had been treated with checkpoint inhibitors. Peripheral TCRbeta sequencing aimed to test whether ivuxolimab altered TCR sequence diversity and caused clonal T-cell expansion. The paper describes the monotherapy dose-escalation part (N ≈ 52 patients) of the phase I trial of ivuxolimab. Intravenous ivuxolimab was administered to patients every 2 weeks at six dose levels: 0.01, 0.1, 0.3, 1.5, 3 and 10 mg/kg. The dose-escalation cohort was 80% to 90% male with a mean age of about 58 years, ranging from roughly 20 to 80. Partial responses occurred in three dose-escalation patients, of whom one had hepatocellular carcinoma and two had cutaneous melanoma. Of the approximately 53 patients in dose escalation, 19 had hepatocellular carcinoma, some 15 had melanoma, 9 had renal cell carcinoma and 9 had head and neck cancer.

Patients with a history of autoimmune disease or receiving systemic immunosuppression were excluded from the trial. In every dose cohort, peripheral blood was drawn for TCR sequencing at baseline, cycle 4 day 1, and cycle 7 day 1. Samples were obtained from an open-label, multicenter, first-in-human phase I dose-escalation trial of ivuxolimab. Adults with locally advanced or metastatic melanoma, renal cell carcinoma, hepatocellular carcinoma or head and neck squamous cell carcinoma were enrolled in the trial. Before TCR sequencing, CD4+ and CD8+ T cells were separately sorted from peripheral blood. To note about this clone: Its antigen target is currently unknown. Base quality data are lacking; no much larger clone is found one base away.

Taken from cysteine to phenylalanine, the CDR3 has 14 residues. Of all the DNA, just the CDR3 is kept, 42 bases in frame from base 1. As encoded in the germline V gene, CDR1 is SGDLS while CDR2 is YYNGEE. V gives up 0 bases and J gives up 4 bases, and the segment between their germline ends measures 10 bases. General findings and caveats noted by the study authors: Clonal expansion of both CD4+ and CD8+ blood T cells was observed from baseline to week 6 at doses 0.1 to 3.0 mg/kg. Antigen specificity was not determined for the clonally expanded peripheral T cells. Low levels of normalized T-cell clonal expansion were also seen in some patients who did not respond. In the 0.1-3.0 mg/kg groups, partial responders were among the patients with the lowest normalized peripheral clonal expansion, particularly in CD8+ T cells. After ivuxolimab, CD8+ T cells had more expanded clones than CD4+ T cells on average.

To sequence the TCRbeta CDR3 region, genomic DNA was isolated from the sorted cells. The immunoSEQ Assay was used to sequence the TCRbeta CDR3 regions. TCRdb holds this immuneACCESS table with in-frame rearrangements only. Some clones are missing; in checked studies, unresolved V genes explain under half, and the rest has no known cause. The sample table lists fewer than 80,000 clones, 75% to 90% of them with a count of one. The top ten hold around 13% of the sample. The receptor chain draws on TRBV9 and TRBJ1-1; no D gene is confidently identified. The sequence derives from an adult with an advanced solid tumor such as melanoma, head and neck, liver or kidney cancer. This material consisted of CD4+ or CD8+ T cells sorted from blood, taken in a trial of the OX40 agonist ivuxolimab. The encoded CDR3 is CASSVDFRGTEAFF. The sequenced DNA: TGTGCCAGCAGCGTAGATTTTCGGGGCACTGAAGCTTTCTTT. Where the CDR3 stops, the reference TRBV9 and TRBJ1-1 genes take over; the full variable domain is DSGVTQTPKHLITATGQRVTLRCSPRSGDLSVYWYQQSLDQGLQFLIQYYNGEERAKGNILERFSAQQFPDLHSELNLSSLELGDSALYFCASSVDFRGTEAFFGQGTRLTVV.